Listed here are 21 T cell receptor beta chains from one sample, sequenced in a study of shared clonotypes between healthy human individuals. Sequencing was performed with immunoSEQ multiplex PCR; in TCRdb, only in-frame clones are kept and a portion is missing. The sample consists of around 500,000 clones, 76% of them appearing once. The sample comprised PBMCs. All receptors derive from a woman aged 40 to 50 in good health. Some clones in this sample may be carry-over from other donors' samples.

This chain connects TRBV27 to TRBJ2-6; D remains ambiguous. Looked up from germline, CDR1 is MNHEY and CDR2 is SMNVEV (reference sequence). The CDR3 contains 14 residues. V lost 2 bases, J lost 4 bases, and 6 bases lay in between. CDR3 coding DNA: TGTGCCAGCAGTTTAGTCTCCGGGGCCAACGTCCTGACTTTC. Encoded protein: CASSLVSGANVLTF.

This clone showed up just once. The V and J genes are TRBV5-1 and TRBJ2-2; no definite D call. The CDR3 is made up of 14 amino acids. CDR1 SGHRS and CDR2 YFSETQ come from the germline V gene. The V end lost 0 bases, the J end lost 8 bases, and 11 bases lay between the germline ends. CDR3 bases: TGCGCCAGCAGCTTGGGGCAGCCCTCTGGGGAGCTGTTTTTT. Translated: CASSLGQPSGELFF.

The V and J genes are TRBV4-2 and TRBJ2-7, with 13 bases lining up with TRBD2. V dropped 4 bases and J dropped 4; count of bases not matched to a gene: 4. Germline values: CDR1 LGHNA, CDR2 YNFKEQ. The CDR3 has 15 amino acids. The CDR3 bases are TGTGCCAGCAGCCTTTGGACTAGCGGGAGTTACGAGCAGTACTTC. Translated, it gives CASSLWTSGSYEQYF.

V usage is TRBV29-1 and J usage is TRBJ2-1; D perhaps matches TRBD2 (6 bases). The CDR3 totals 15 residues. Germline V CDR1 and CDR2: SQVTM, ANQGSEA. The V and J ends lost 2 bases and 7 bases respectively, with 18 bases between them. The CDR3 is CSVELLRGTLNEQFF. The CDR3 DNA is TGCAGCGTTGAACTTCTGCGGGGCACCCTTAATGAGCAGTTCTTC.

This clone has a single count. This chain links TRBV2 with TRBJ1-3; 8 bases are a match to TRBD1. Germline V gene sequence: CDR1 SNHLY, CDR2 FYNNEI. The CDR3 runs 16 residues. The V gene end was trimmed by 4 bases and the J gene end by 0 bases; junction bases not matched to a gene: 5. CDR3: CASSGQGTSSGNTIYF. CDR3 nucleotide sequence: TGTGCCAGCAGTGGACAGGGGACAAGCTCTGGAAACACCATATATTTT. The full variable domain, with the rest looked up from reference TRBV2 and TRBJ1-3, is EPEVTQTPSHQVTQMGQEVILRCVPISNHLYFYWYRQILGQKVEFLVSFYNNEISEKSEIFDDQFSVERPDGSNFTLKIRSTKLEDSAMYFCASSGQGTSSGNTIYFGEGSWLTVV.

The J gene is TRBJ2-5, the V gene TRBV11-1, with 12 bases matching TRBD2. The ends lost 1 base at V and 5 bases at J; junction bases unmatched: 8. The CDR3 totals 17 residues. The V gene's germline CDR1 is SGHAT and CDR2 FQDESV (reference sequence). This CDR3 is CASSLGGLAGTTETQYF. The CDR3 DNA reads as TGTGCCAGCAGCTTAGGCGGACTAGCGGGGACAACGGAGACCCAGTACTTC. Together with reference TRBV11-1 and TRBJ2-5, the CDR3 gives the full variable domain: EAEVAQSPRYKITEKSQAVAFWCDPISGHATLYWYRQILGQGPELLVQFQDESVVDDSQLPKDRFSAERLKGVDSTLKIQPAELGDSAMYLCASSLGGLAGTTETQYFGPGTRLLVL.

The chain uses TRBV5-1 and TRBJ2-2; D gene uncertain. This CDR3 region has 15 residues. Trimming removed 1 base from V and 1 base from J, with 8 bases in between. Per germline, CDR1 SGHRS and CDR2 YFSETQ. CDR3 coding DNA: TGCGCCAGCAGCTTGCTAAGGGAGAACACCGGGGAGCTGTTTTTT. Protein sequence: CASSLLRENTGELFF.

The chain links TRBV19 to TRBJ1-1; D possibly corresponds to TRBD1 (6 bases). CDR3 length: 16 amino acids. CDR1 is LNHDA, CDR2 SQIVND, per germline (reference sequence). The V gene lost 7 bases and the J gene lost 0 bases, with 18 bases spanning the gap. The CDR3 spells CASTHRASMVNTEAFF. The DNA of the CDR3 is TGTGCCAGTACTCACAGGGCGAGTATGGTGAACACTGAAGCTTTCTTT.

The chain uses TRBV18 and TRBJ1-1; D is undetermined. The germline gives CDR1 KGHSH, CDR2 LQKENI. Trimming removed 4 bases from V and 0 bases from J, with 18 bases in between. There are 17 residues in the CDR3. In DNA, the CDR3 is TGTGCCAGCTCACACCAATCCACACGTGGCATGAACACTGAAGCTTTCTTT. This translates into CASSHQSTRGMNTEAFF.

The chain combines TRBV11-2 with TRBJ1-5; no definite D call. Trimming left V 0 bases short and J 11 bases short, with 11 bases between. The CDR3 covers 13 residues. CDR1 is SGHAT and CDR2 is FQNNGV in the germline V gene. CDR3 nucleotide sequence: TGTGCCAGCAGCTTAGAAGATTTCGGGACCCAGCATTTT. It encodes CASSLEDFGTQHF.

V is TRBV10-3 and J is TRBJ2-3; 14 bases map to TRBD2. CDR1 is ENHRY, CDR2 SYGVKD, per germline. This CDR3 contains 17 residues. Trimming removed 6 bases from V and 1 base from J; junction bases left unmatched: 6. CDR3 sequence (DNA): TGTGCCATCAGCGCCGGGACTAGCGGGAGTGGCACAGATACGCAGTATTTT. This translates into CAISAGTSGSGTDTQYF.

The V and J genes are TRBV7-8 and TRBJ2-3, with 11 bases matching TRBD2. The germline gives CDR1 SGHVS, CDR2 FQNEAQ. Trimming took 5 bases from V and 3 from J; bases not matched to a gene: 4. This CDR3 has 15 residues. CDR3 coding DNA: TGTGCCAGCAGCGTTCTAGCGGGAGGTACAGATACGCAGTATTTT. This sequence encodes CASSVLAGGTDTQYF.

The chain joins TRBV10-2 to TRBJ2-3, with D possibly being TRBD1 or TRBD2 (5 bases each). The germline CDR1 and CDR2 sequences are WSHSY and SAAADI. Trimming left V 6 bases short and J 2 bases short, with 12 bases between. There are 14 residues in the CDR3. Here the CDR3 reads CASRSGRLTDTQYF. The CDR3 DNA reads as TGCGCCAGCAGGTCGGGGCGGCTCACAGATACGCAGTATTTT.

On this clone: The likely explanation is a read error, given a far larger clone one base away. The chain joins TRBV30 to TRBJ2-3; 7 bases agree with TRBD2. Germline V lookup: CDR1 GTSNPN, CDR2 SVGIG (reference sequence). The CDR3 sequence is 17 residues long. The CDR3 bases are TGTGCCTGGAGTAGCACGGGAGGAGAGATAATCACAGATGCGCAGTATTTT. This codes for CAWSSTGGEIITDAQYF.

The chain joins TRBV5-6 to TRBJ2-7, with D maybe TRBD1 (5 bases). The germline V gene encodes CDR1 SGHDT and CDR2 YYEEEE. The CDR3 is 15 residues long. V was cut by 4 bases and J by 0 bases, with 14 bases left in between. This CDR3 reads CASSGPYRFSYEQYF. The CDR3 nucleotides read TGTGCCAGCAGCGGGCCCTACAGGTTCTCCTACGAGCAGTACTTC.

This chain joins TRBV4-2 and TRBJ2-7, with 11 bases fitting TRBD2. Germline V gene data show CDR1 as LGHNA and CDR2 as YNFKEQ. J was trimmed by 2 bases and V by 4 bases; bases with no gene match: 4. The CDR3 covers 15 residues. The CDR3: CASSPGTSGTYEQYF. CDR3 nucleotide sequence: TGTGCCAGCAGCCCCGGGACTAGCGGAACCTACGAGCAGTACTTC.

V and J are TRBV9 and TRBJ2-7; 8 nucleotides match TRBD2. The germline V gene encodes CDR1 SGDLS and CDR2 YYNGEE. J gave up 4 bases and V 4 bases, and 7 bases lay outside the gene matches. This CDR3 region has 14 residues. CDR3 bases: TGTGCCAGCAGCCCCGCGGGGGGCCCGTACGAGCAGTACTTC. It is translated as CASSPAGGPYEQYF.

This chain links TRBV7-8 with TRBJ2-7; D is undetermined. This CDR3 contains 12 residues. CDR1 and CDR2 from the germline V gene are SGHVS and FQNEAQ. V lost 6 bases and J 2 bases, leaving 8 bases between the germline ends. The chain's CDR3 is CASSPHTYEQYF. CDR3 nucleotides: TGTGCCAGCAGTCCCCACACCTACGAGCAGTACTTC. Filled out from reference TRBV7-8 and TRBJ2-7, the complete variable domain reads GAGVSQSPRYKVAKRGQDVALRCDPISGHVSLFWYQQALGQGPEFLTYFQNEAQLDKSGLPSDRFFAERPEGSVSTLKIQRTQQEDSAVYLCASSPHTYEQYFGPGTRLTVT.

CDR3 sequence reads: CASSLTHDVSTDTQYF. Here the CDR3 DNA reads TGTGCCAGTAGTCTGACACATGACGTTAGCACAGATACGCAGTATTTT. V usage is TRBV19 and J usage is TRBJ2-3, with unresolved D. This CDR3 has 16 amino acids. Trimming pared 5 bases from V and 0 bases from J, leaving 15 bases between. Germline-derived CDR1 and CDR2 are LNHDA and SQIVND (reference sequence).

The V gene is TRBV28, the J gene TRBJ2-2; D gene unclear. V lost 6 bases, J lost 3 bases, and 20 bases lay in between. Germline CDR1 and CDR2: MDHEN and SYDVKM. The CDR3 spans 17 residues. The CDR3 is CASRIHPAFVDTGELFF. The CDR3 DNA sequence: TGTGCCAGCAGGATCCACCCTGCGTTTGTCGACACCGGGGAGCTGTTTTTT.

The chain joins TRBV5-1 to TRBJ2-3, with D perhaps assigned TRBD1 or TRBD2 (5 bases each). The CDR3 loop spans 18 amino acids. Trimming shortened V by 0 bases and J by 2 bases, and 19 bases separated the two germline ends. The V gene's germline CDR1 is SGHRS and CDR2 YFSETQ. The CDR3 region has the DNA TGCGCCAGCAGCTTGGTCCCGGGTGGGGGAAGATACACAGATACGCAGTATTTT. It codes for CASSLVPGGGRYTDTQYF.